Each of the 17 T cell receptor beta chains below was sequenced from the same sample in a study of T cells in tuberculosis. Profiling relied on immunoSEQ multiplex PCR, and the TCRdb table lists in-frame clones only, not all of them. The table records about 31,000 clones, around 97% of them present only once. The sample taken for sequencing was PBMCs. All receptors derive from a donor aged 5-35 years with latent tuberculosis or without tuberculosis infection.

The chain employs TRBV9 and TRBJ2-2, with 8 bases aligning to TRBD2. Germline V CDR1 and CDR2: SGDLS, YYNGEE. Trimming cost V 0 bases and J 7 bases; bases outside gene matches: 2. There are 14 residues in the CDR3. The CDR3 bases are TGTGCCAGCAGCGTAGACGGGAGGGACGGGGAGCTGTTTTTT. As protein: CASSVDGRDGELFF.

V is TRBV6-1 and J is TRBJ2-7; 8 bases line up with TRBD2. The V gene's germline CDR1 is MNHNS and CDR2 SASEGT. The trim removed 5 bases at V and 3 bases at J, leaving 9 bases unmatched. The CDR3 loop spans 15 amino acids. This CDR3 reads CASSPTSGFLYEQYF. DNA for the CDR3: TGTGCCAGCAGTCCCACTAGCGGTTTTCTCTACGAGCAGTACTTC.

The gene calls are TRBV4-1 and TRBJ2-5; 8 bases agree with TRBD1. Per the germline V gene, CDR1 is MGHRA and CDR2 is YSYEKL. The CDR3 has 17 amino acids. The V and J ends lost 4 bases and 1 base, in that order; junction bases with no gene match: 11. CDR3 amino acids: CASSPQWGQGAQETQYF. CDR3 nucleotide sequence: TGCGCCAGCAGCCCCCAATGGGGTCAGGGGGCCCAAGAGACCCAGTACTTC.

The rearrangement links TRBV19 to TRBJ2-5; possibly TRBD1 for D (5 bases). The germline V and J ends were trimmed by 6 bases and 0 bases, with 11 bases remaining between them. Germline CDR1 reads LNHDA; CDR2 reads SQIVND (reference sequence). This CDR3 contains 14 residues. CDR3 DNA sequence: TGTGCCAGTAGCCATCACAGGAACCAAGAGACCCAGTACTTC. Translated, it gives CASSHHRNQETQYF.

The gene calls are TRBV18 and TRBJ1-1; D may be TRBD1 (5 bases). Per germline, CDR1 KGHSH and CDR2 LQKENI. Trimming left V 5 bases short and J 1 base short, with 20 bases between. The CDR3 spans 17 residues. The CDR3 is CASSSRMRETANTEAFF. The CDR3 DNA reads TGTGCCAGCTCATCTAGAATGCGGGAGACAGCGAACACTGAAGCTTTCTTT.

V gene TRBV5-1 combines with J gene TRBJ2-1; 8 bases are shared with TRBD2. Trimming removed 0 bases from V and 4 bases from J; junction bases left unmatched: 9. The CDR3 loop spans 17 amino acids. The V gene's germline CDR1 is SGHRS and CDR2 YFSETQ. The CDR3 loop reads CASSLGLASKRYNEQFF. The CDR3 region has the DNA TGCGCCAGCAGCTTGGGACTAGCGTCAAAAAGGTACAATGAGCAGTTCTTC.

The CDR3 bases are TGTGCCAGCAGTCGCCGCGGGGGGAGCCCCTACAATGAGCAGTTCTTC. Translated, it gives CASSRRGGSPYNEQFF. The chain recombines TRBV2 with TRBJ2-1, with 8 positions matching TRBD2. V lost 5 bases to trimming and J lost 2 bases; unmatched junction nucleotides: 8. Germline CDR1 and CDR2: SNHLY and FYNNEI. CDR3 length equals 16 residues.

This chain uses TRBV7-9 with TRBJ2-1, with 7 bases that match TRBD2. Germline CDR1 SEHNR, CDR2 FQNEAQ (reference sequence). With V trimmed by 5 bases and J by 4 bases, 8 bases remained unmatched. The CDR3 spans 15 residues. CDR3 DNA: TGTGCCAGCAGCCCTAGCGGACTGGAGTACAATGAGCAGTTCTTC. It yields the protein CASSPSGLEYNEQFF.

The chain recombines TRBV5-1 with TRBJ2-7, with a tentative D call TRBD1 (6 bases). This CDR3 spans 14 amino acids. Between the trimmed V and J ends, which lost 1 base and 5 bases, there was a span of 13 bases. Germline lookup yields CDR1 SGHRS and CDR2 YFSETQ. CDR3 bases: TGCGCCAGCAGCTTGCTGCAGGGGATCGACGAGCAGTACTTC. Protein sequence: CASSLLQGIDEQYF.

The V call is TRBV18, the J call TRBJ2-3, with 9 bases fitting TRBD2. The CDR3 consists of 18 residues. The germline CDR1 and CDR2 sequences are KGHSH and LQKENI. V was pared by 2 bases and J by 0 bases, with 9 bases of the junction left unmatched. The DNA of the CDR3 is TGTGCCAGCTCACCAAGGCTAGCGGGGCTAGCTAGCACAGATACGCAGTATTTT. Translating it yields CASSPRLAGLASTDTQYF.

CDR3 sequence reads: CANRLAGRLDTQYF. The DNA for the CDR3 is TGTGCCAACAGACTAGCGGGGAGATTAGATACGCAGTATTTT. V gene TRBV6-1 combines with J gene TRBJ2-3; 11 bases fit TRBD2. The CDR3 is made up of 14 amino acids. Germline assignment: CDR1 MNHNS and CDR2 SASEGT. V shed 10 bases, J shed 5 bases, and the junction held 8 bases outside the gene matches.

CDR3 sequence: CASSLARTSGASTDTQYF. The CDR3 nucleotides read TGCGCCAGCAGCTTGGCGCGGACTAGCGGGGCCAGCACAGATACGCAGTATTTT. The gene calls are TRBV5-1 and TRBJ2-3; 12 nucleotides match TRBD2. V gave up 0 bases and J gave up 0 bases; unmatched junction bases: 5. There are 18 residues in the CDR3. Germline CDR1 and CDR2: SGHRS and YFSETQ.

The chain employs TRBV6-1 and TRBJ2-7; a possible D gene is TRBD2 (5 bases). This CDR3 has 14 residues. V was pared by 1 base and J by 2 bases, with 9 bases between. Germline CDR1 MNHNS, CDR2 SASEGT. The CDR3 protein is CASSEVALTYEQYF. In DNA form, the CDR3 reads TGTGCCAGCAGTGAAGTAGCGCTGACCTACGAGCAGTACTTC.

This clone was counted between two and nine times. The chain links TRBV11-2 to TRBJ1-2; 9 bases are shared with TRBD1. The ends lost 0 bases at V and 7 bases at J; junction bases unmatched: 18. Germline V CDR1 and CDR2: SGHAT, FQNNGV. The CDR3 sequence is 19 residues long. The CDR3 protein is CASSLDSGNYRGRGGGYTF. DNA for the CDR3: TGTGCCAGCAGCTTAGATTCGGGGAATTACAGGGGGCGCGGTGGTGGCTACACCTTC.

This clone has a single count. This chain connects TRBV6-5 to TRBJ1-2, with 7 bases matching TRBD1. V was clipped by 0 bases and J by 6 bases; unmatched bases: 7. CDR1 and CDR2 (germline): MNHEY, SVGAGI. This CDR3 has 15 amino acids. The CDR3 sequence is CASSYSLEGADGYTF. CDR3 DNA sequence: TGTGCCAGCAGTTACTCGTTAGAGGGGGCGGATGGCTACACCTTC.

The chain uses TRBV15 and TRBJ1-2, with D maybe TRBD1 (6 bases). Germline V gives CDR1 LNHNV, CDR2 YYDKDF (reference sequence). This CDR3 spans 15 amino acids. V lost 2 bases, J lost 6 bases, and 16 bases lay in between. The CDR3 region is CATSRYFDRYNGYTF. In DNA form, the CDR3 reads TGTGCCACCAGCAGATATTTTGACAGGTACAATGGCTACACCTTC. Full variable domain (missing parts from reference TRBV15 and TRBJ1-2): DAMVIQNPRYQVTQFGKPVTLSCSQTLNHNVMYWYQQKSSQAPKLLFHYYDKDFNNEADTPDNFQSRRPNTSFCFLDIRSPGLGDTAMYLCATSRYFDRYNGYTFGSGTRLTVV.

This clone came up once. This sequence joins TRBV14 and TRBJ2-6, with a tentative D call TRBD2 (7 bases). The CDR3 is 19 amino acids. The germline V and J ends were trimmed by 0 bases and 1 base, with 16 bases remaining between them. Germline lookup yields CDR1 SGHDN and CDR2 FVKESK. The CDR3 is CASSQDPWGGLSGANVLTF. CDR3 DNA sequence: TGTGCCAGCAGCCAAGATCCTTGGGGGGGCTTATCTGGGGCCAACGTCCTGACTTTC.